This T cell receptor beta chain stems from a study of technical replicates of blood from a handful of donors (dated by TCRdb to about 2017). The method behind the library was the immunoSEQ multiplex PCR assay. Entries here come from immuneACCESS through TCRdb and include only in-frame sequences with V and J called. Some clones fail to appear in such tables; in the studies checked, an unresolved V gene covers under half of the shortfall, and the cause of the remainder is unknown. In this sample the table shows 65,000 to 95,000 clones, 95% to 98% of which occur a single time. The ten largest clones represent about 0.17% of the sample. Only one count was recorded for this clone. The antigen this receptor binds is unknown. It has no much larger one-base neighbor in the sample; base qualities were not kept. The CDR3, cysteine through phenylalanine, is 15 amino acids long. The kept DNA is CDR3 alone, 45 bases in frame from the first base. Trimming costs V 0 bases and J 6 bases, and their ends lie 14 bases apart. CDR1 is given as LGHNA and CDR2 as YNFKEQ, both from the germline V gene.

The sequence joins TRBV4-2 to TRBJ2-5; the best D guess is TRBD1, with 6 bases matching. The sequence was collected from a human donor in good health. Sequencing was done on a sample of T cells isolated from PBMCs. The nucleotides are TGTGCCAGCAGCCAAGATCGGGCAGGGACAAAGACCCAGTACTTC. It translates to CASSQDRAGTKTQYF.